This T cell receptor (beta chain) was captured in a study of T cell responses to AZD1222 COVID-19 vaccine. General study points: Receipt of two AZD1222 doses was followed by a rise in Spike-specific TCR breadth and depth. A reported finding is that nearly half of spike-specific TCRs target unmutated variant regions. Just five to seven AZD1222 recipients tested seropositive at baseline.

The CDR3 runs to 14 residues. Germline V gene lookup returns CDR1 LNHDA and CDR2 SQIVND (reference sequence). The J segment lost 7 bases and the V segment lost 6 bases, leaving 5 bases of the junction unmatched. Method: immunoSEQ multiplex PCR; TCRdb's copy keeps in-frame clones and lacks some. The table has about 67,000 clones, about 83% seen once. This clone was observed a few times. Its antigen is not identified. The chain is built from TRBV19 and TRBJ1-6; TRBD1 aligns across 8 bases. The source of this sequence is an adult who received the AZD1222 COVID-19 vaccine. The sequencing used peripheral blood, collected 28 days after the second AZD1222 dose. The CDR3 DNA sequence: TGTGCCAGTAGCCAAGACAGGGGAAATTCACCCCTCCACTTT. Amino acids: CASSQDRGNSPLHF.